The rows below give T cell receptor beta chains drawn from one sample of a study of control samples from healthy donors and cancer patients. The data were produced by immunoSEQ multiplex PCR, yet TCRdb's version contains in-frame clones alone and is incomplete. The sample carries tens of thousands of clones, about 90% recorded once. The sample consisted of blood. These receptors were obtained from a woman aged 45-59 years in good health. Each CDR3 is given with its conserved first and last residue. The D gene is left open where the match is weak. Clone size is stated in some rows and not others, as once, few, many or a class when expanded.

v_gene	abundance	j_gene	d_gene	CDR3aa	CDR3nt
TRBV6-5	-	TRBJ1-1	TRBD1	CASIQGPTEAFF	TGTGCCAGCATACAGGGGCCCACTGAAGCTTTCTTT
TRBV4-3	-	TRBJ2-1	TRBD1	CASSQTDRNSYNEQFF	TGCGCCAGCAGCCAAACGGACAGGAACTCCTACAATGAGCAGTTCTTC
TRBV24-1	-	TRBJ2-7	TRBD1	CATSEAGTGGYEQYF	TGTGCCACCAGTGAGGCCGGGACAGGGGGCTACGAGCAGTACTTC
TRBV2	-	TRBJ1-6	-	CASIQGYNSPLHF	TGTGCCAGCATCCAGGGTTATAATTCACCCCTCCACTTT
TRBV18	-	TRBJ1-5	-	CASSPTPVGNQPQHF	TGTGCCAGCTCACCCACCCCGGTGGGTAATCAGCCCCAGCATTTT
TRBV27	-	TRBJ2-4	-	CASSPQLSRWYYF	TGTGCCAGCAGTCCCCAATTGTCCAGGTGGTACTACTTC
TRBV3-1/TRBV3-2	-	TRBJ2-2	-	CASSQRLANTGELFF	TGTGCCAGCAGCCAAAGACTAGCGAACACCGGGGAGCTGTTTTTT
TRBV5-4	-	TRBJ2-5	-	CASSPQLDLETQYF	TGTGCCAGCAGCCCCCAACTAGACCTAGAGACCCAGTACTTC
TRBV5-1	-	TRBJ2-5	TRBD2	CASRPRLAGKQETQYF	TGCGCCAGCAGGCCTCGACTAGCGGGGAAACAAGAGACCCAGTACTTC
TRBV4-1	-	TRBJ1-5	-	CASSPSGTGYNQPQHF	TGCGCCAGCAGCCCAAGCGGGACGGGGTACAATCAGCCCCAGCATTTT
TRBV19	-	TRBJ1-1	TRBD1	CASMVPGQGFVFAFF	TGTGCCAGTATGGTGCCGGGACAGGGTTTTGTTTTCGCTTTCTTT
TRBV6-1	-	TRBJ1-5	-	CASSEDGGGNQPQHF	TGTGCCAGCAGTGAAGATGGGGGCGGAAATCAGCCCCAGCATTTT
TRBV19	-	TRBJ1-6	TRBD1	CASTRDRPNSPLHF	TGTGCCAGTACCCGGGACAGGCCAAATTCACCCCTCCACTTT
TRBV21-1	-	TRBJ1-5	-	CASSKAAGWAQPQHF	TGTGCCAGCAGCAAAGCGGCAGGGTGGGCTCAGCCCCAGCATTTT
TRBV7-8	-	TRBJ1-1	TRBD1	CASGGQGEYNEAFF	TGTGCCAGCGGCGGGCAGGGGGAGTATAATGAAGCTTTCTTT
TRBV5-6	few	TRBJ1-2	-	CASSLFTYGYTF	TGTGCCAGCAGCTTGTTTACATATGGCTACACCTTC
TRBV19	-	TRBJ1-5	-	CASSIMGDQPQHF	TGTGCCAGTAGTATCATGGGGGATCAGCCCCAGCATTTT
TRBV4-1	-	TRBJ1-3	-	CASSTGTTNSGNTIYF	TGCGCCAGCAGCACCGGGACGACCAACTCTGGAAACACCATATATTTT
TRBV6-5	-	TRBJ1-1	-	CASSYSLAVLNTEAFF	TGTGCCAGCAGTTACTCGTTGGCCGTTTTGAACACTGAAGCTTTCTTT
TRBV20-1	-	TRBJ2-3	-	CSARYGPTQYF	TGCAGTGCTAGATACGGTCCTACGCAGTATTTT
TRBV9	-	TRBJ2-2	-	CASSEGTTGELFF	TGTGCCAGCAGCGAGGGTACAACCGGGGAGCTGTTTTTT
TRBV4-1	few	TRBJ1-3	-	CASSTGLSSGNTIYF	TGCGCCAGCAGCACAGGACTGAGCTCTGGAAACACCATATATTTT
TRBV5-5	-	TRBJ1-1	TRBD1	CASSLRPGGSMNTEAFF	TGTGCCAGCAGCTTACGGCCAGGGGGGTCCATGAACACTGAAGCTTTCTTT
TRBV2	-	TRBJ1-4	-	CASRGGHSINEKLFF	TGTGCCAGCAGGGGGGGCCACTCTATAAATGAAAAACTGTTTTTT
TRBV3-1/TRBV3-2	-	TRBJ1-3	-	CASSHPGTSGNTIYF	TGTGCCAGCAGCCATCCGGGAACCTCTGGAAACACCATATATTTT
TRBV7-8	-	TRBJ2-7	-	CASSFLISGQSTEQYF	TGTGCCAGCAGCTTCCTTATATCAGGACAATCTACAGAGCAGTACTTC
TRBV7-3	-	TRBJ2-2	-	CASSLSRDLGELFF	TGTGCCAGCAGCTTAAGCAGGGACCTCGGGGAGCTGTTTTTT
TRBV28	-	TRBJ1-1	-	CASTSWAGRRTEAFF	TGTGCCAGCACCTCATGGGCAGGGCGGCGAACTGAAGCTTTCTTT
TRBV28	-	TRBJ1-2	-	CASSSQGLGYGYTF	TGTGCCAGCAGTTCGCAGGGGCTGGGCTATGGCTACACCTTC
TRBV11-3	-	TRBJ1-1	-	CASSFRGSSGAFF	TGTGCCAGCAGCTTTCGGGGGTCGAGTGGAGCTTTCTTT
TRBV13	-	TRBJ2-1	TRBD1	CASSTSGGQAEFF	TGTGCCAGCAGCACATCAGGGGGTCAGGCGGAGTTCTTC
TRBV6-6	-	TRBJ1-3	-	CASSYMGITGNTIYF	TGTGCCAGCAGTTACATGGGAATTACTGGAAACACCATATATTTT
TRBV15	-	TRBJ1-5	-	CATSRDRVNQPQHF	TGTGCCACCAGCAGAGATCGGGTGAATCAGCCCCAGCATTTT
TRBV6-5	-	TRBJ2-1	-	CASSYVNRNNEQFF	TGTGCCAGCAGTTACGTGAATAGGAACAATGAGCAGTTCTTC
TRBV5-1	-	TRBJ2-7	TRBD1	CASSLGWQGATEQYF	TGCGCCAGCAGCTTGGGGTGGCAGGGGGCCACGGAGCAGTACTTC
TRBV6-2/TRBV6-3	-	TRBJ1-1	-	CASSRGRGTEAFF	TGTGCCAGCAGCCGGGGGAGAGGGACTGAAGCTTTCTTT
TRBV4-1	-	TRBJ1-2	-	CASSPTMNYGYTF	TGCGCCAGCAGCCCGACCATGAACTATGGCTACACCTTC
TRBV4-2	-	TRBJ1-4	-	CASSQAWDIDEKLFF	TGTGCCAGCAGCCAAGCGTGGGACATTGATGAAAAACTGTTTTTT
TRBV12-5	-	TRBJ2-6	-	CASGASGANVLTF	TGTGCTAGTGGCGCATCTGGGGCCAACGTCCTGACTTTC
TRBV6-2/TRBV6-3	-	TRBJ1-1	-	CASGLKMNTEAFF	TGTGCCAGCGGCCTCAAAATGAACACTGAAGCTTTCTTT
TRBV6-1	-	TRBJ1-1	TRBD1	CASSGTGQGLGENTEAFF	TGTGCCAGCAGTGGGACTGGACAGGGGCTAGGAGAGAACACTGAAGCTTTCTTT
TRBV19	-	TRBJ1-1	TRBD1	CASFPRGTVNTEAFF	TGTGCCAGTTTCCCCCGCGGGACAGTGAACACTGAAGCTTTCTTT
TRBV11-2	-	TRBJ1-4	-	CASSENEKLFF	TGTGCCAGCAGCGAGAATGAAAAACTGTTTTTT
TRBV29-1	-	TRBJ2-3	-	CSVDGGGYDTQYF	TGCAGCGTTGACGGTGGAGGGTACGATACGCAGTATTTT